This T cell receptor beta chain was captured by sequencing in a study of CD8+CD57+ T cells in acquired aplastic anemia. In the study overall: On average, sorted CD4+ and CD8+ cells gave roughly 3 ug of DNA.

Overall study results and limits: Patients and controls shared 25 to 30 CD8+ CDR3 sequences, which appeared highly expressed in patients and within their immunodominant clones.

Researchers used genomic DNA as the template to profile TCR beta VDJ and CDR3. TCRdb independently ran MiXCR on the reads; one entry per CDR3 protein. Altogether 260,000 or so distinct CDR3 sequences are present, approximately 82% being singletons, with the ten largest covering around 40%. Selection for sequencing was limited to patients who had shown CD8+CD57+ cell expansion by flow cytometry. The patients all had a severe acquired aplastic anemia diagnosis. CDR3 length equals 13 residues. The germline gives CDR1 SGHRS, CDR2 YFSETQ. As concerns this clonotype: Its antigen remains unknown. At one of its ends the junction is not consistent with the germline gene, which may arise from a read error.

The chain recombines TRBV5-1 with TRBJ2-3, with D uncertain. The clonotype was recovered from a human donor with aplastic anemia. The material sequenced was sorted CD4+, CD8+, or CD8+CD57+ T cells (not recorded which) from PBMCs. Here the CDR3 DNA reads TGTGCCAGCAGCGTCGGGCACGGGGATACGCAGTATTTT. This sequence encodes CASSVGHGDTQYF.